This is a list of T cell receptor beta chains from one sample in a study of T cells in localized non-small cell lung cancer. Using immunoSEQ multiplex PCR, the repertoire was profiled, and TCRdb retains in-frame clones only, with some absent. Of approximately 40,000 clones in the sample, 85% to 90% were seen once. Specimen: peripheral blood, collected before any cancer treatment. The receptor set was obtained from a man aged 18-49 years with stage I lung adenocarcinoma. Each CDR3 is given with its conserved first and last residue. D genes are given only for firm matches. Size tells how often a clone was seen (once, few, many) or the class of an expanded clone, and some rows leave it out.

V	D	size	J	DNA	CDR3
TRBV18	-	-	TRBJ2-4	TGTGCCAGCTCACCGCGGGACAGTTCCATTCAGTACTTC	CASSPRDSSIQYF
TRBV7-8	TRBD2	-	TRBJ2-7	TGTGCCAGCAGCTTAGTCGGACTAGCGGGGACCCAAGGTCAAGGTCACGAGCAGTACTTC	CASSLVGLAGTQGQGHEQYF
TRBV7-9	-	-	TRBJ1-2	TGTGCCAGCAGTCAAACTCCGGGACATATCGACTATGGCTACACCTTC	CASSQTPGHIDYGYTF
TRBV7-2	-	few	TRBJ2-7	TGTGCCAGCAGCTTATATCCAGGGGCGGGAGAGCAGTACTTC	CASSLYPGAGEQYF
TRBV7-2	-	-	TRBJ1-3	TGTGCCAGCAGCTTATATTGGGGGAGCTCTGGAAACACCATATATTTT	CASSLYWGSSGNTIYF
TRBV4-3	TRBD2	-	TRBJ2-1	TGCGCCAGCAGCCAACATCTAGCGGGGTTGAGTAATGAGCAGTTCTTC	CASSQHLAGLSNEQFF
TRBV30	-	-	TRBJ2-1	TGTGCCTGGAGGTCCGGCGGTTACAATGAGCAGTTCTTC	CAWRSGGYNEQFF
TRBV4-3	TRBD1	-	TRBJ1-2	TGCGCCAGCAGCCAAGATACCCGGGACAGGGTCTATGGCTACACCTTC	CASSQDTRDRVYGYTF
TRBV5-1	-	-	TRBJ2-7	TGCGCCAGCAGCTACGGCTCACTCGGGGGGCTCCCCTCCTACGAGCAGTACTTC	CASSYGSLGGLPSYEQYF
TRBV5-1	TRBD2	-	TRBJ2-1	TGCGCCAGCAGGAAAATAGCGGGGGGCTCCTACAATGAGCAGTTCTTC	CASRKIAGGSYNEQFF